The 23 T cell receptor gamma chains given below trace back to one sample, sequenced in a study of gamma delta lymphoproliferative disorders and STAT genes. PBMCs from patients and controls supplied the genomic DNA for sequencing. TCRdb reran clone calling via CATT on the multiplex PCR reads. Of 2,200 or so gamma-chain clones listed, over 8% are singletons. Sequencing input: blood. These receptors were taken from a human donor with gamma-delta T-cell large granular lymphocyte leukemia.

Relative to its sample, this clone is medium-sized. The V call is TRGV8, the J call TRGJ1 or TRGJ2. Since TCRdb gives no J gene, matching the DNA to germline was used here to assign it. The CDR3 runs 15 residues. Germline CDR1 is VENAVY and CDR2 is YDSYNSRV. Trimming cost V 2 bases and J 3 bases; bases outside gene matches: 10. In DNA form, the CDR3 reads TGTGCCACCTGGGATATCCAAGAACTTTATTATAAGAAACTCTTT. Its translation: CATWDIQELYYKKLF.

By frequency in the sample, this clone is medium-sized. V is TRGV3 and J is TRGJ1 or TRGJ2. TCRdb offers no J gene call, so here the DNA was matched to germline to obtain one. This CDR3 is 14 amino acids long. V lost 0 bases to trimming and J lost 5 bases; unmatched junction nucleotides: 7. From germline, CDR1 is VTNTFY and CDR2 YDVSTARD (reference sequence). The CDR3: CATWDRQPDYKKLF. The CDR3 DNA follows: TGTGCCACCTGGGACAGGCAGCCGGATTATAAGAAACTCTTT.

By its share, this clone is medium-sized. V gene TRGV10 combines with J gene TRGJ1 or TRGJ2. TCRdb does not report a J gene; here it was assigned by matching the DNA to germline references. TRGV10 is an ORF, and what it does is uncertain. The junction had 7 bases not matched to a gene; V was cut back by 8 bases and J by 5 bases. The CDR3 consists of 12 residues. CDR3 in DNA: TGTGCTGCGTGGGAGTCGGATTATAAGAAACTCTTT. This encodes CAAWESDYKKLF.

Details on this clone: It is unclear where the CDR3 begins or ends on the DNA, so no DNA is shown, and the CDR3 is as TCRdb lists it. No J gene was assigned, while the V gene was called as TRGV8. The CDR3 is 18 residues long, ends included. Looked up from germline, CDR1 is VENAVY and CDR2 is YDSYNSRV. CDR3 loop: CATWDTIIRNSLAVEQHF.

This clone is medium-sized. TCRdb attributes to this sequence the protein of a much larger clone, which differs from the DNA translation at residue 5; a read error is likely, and the protein displayed is translated from the DNA. The V call is TRGV9, the J call TRGJP. Since TCRdb gives no J gene, matching the DNA to germline was used here to assign it. The CDR3 has 16 amino acids. The germline V gene encodes CDR1 GITISATS and CDR2 ISYDGTV (reference sequence). The CDR3 protein is CALWGVRELGKKIKVF. CDR3 nucleotides: TGTGCCTTGTGGGGGGTGCGTGAGTTGGGCAAAAAAATCAAGGTATTT.

This clone rates as medium-sized. As DNA, the CDR3 is TGTGCCACCTGGGGGGTGGGGAAACTCTTT. Its protein is CATWGVGKLF. V and J are TRGV4 and TRGJ1 or TRGJ2. The J gene, left out of TCRdb, was set here by checking the DNA against germline. Germline values: CDR1 EGSTGY, CDR2 YDSYTSSV. V shed 5 bases and J 12 bases; nucleotides not matched to a gene: 7. CDR3 length: 10 amino acids.

This clone was detected a few times. The chain uses TRGV5 and TRGJ1 or TRGJ2. TCRdb gives no J gene; it was assigned here by matching the DNA to germline. Trimming cost V 0 bases and J 5 bases; bases outside gene matches: 7. The CDR3 spans 14 residues. CDR1 and CDR2 (germline): VINAFY, YDVSNSKD. Here the CDR3 DNA reads TGTGCCACCTGGGACAGGCCAGGGAATTATAAGAAACTCTTT. Translation gives CATWDRPGNYKKLF.

Relative to its sample, this clone is medium-sized. The chain joins TRGV3 to TRGJ1 or TRGJ2. TCRdb does not report a J gene; here it was assigned by matching the DNA to germline references. V trimming: 0 bases; J trimming: 6 bases; junction bases outside the gene matches: 2. There are 12 residues in the CDR3. Germline CDR1 and CDR2: VTNTFY and YDVSTARD (reference sequence). CDR3 region: CATWDRSYKKLF. CDR3 nucleotides: TGTGCCACCTGGGACAGGAGTTATAAGAAACTCTTT.

This clone turned up a few times. The CDR3: CALWEVPSNYYKKLF. The CDR3 DNA reads as TGTGCCTTGTGGGAGGTGCCCTCGAATTATTATAAGAAACTCTTT. The chain has TRGV9 and TRGJ1 or TRGJ2. TCRdb offers no J gene call, so here the DNA was matched to germline to obtain one. This CDR3 comprises 15 residues. Germline assignment: CDR1 GITISATS and CDR2 ISYDGTV (reference sequence). V shed 0 bases, J shed 0 bases, and the junction held 5 bases outside the gene matches.

The J gene is TRGJ1 or TRGJ2, the V gene TRGV8. As TCRdb names no J gene, one was assigned here on the basis of a DNA match to germline. There are 10 residues in the CDR3. CDR1 is VENAVY, CDR2 YDSYNSRV, per germline. Germline trimming cut 5 bases from V and 7 bases from J; bases unmatched to any gene: 2. The CDR3 DNA reads TGTGCCACCTGGGTATATAAGAAACTCTTT. It translates to CATWVYKKLF.

This clone is medium-sized by share. The V call is TRGV8, the J call TRGJ1 or TRGJ2. TCRdb supplies no J gene; here it was assigned by aligning the nucleotide sequence to germline. This CDR3 comprises 14 residues. Germline lookup yields CDR1 VENAVY and CDR2 YDSYNSRV. Trimming at V came to 0 bases and at J to 3 bases, leaving 5 bases not matched to a gene. CDR3 sequence (DNA): TGTGCCACCTGGGATAGGCAGGGTTATTATAAGAAACTCTTT. It is translated as CATWDRQGYYKKLF.

This clone has more than one count but fewer than ten. Since a far larger clone is one base different, this is likely a read error. The same CDR3 can be traced to other DNA sequences in this sample. The chain couples TRGV4 to TRGJ1 or TRGJ2. Assignment of the J gene here rests on matching the DNA to germline, because TCRdb gives none. The V and J ends lost 3 bases and 12 bases, in that order; junction bases with no gene match: 11. The CDR3 runs 12 residues. CDR1 and CDR2 from the germline V gene are EGSTGY and YDSYTSSV. The CDR3 protein is CATWDSHPLKLF. The CDR3, as DNA: TGTGCCACCTGGGATTCACACCCATTGAAACTCTTT.

By frequency in the sample, this clone is medium-sized. This chain connects TRGV3 to TRGJP2. The J gene, not given by TCRdb, was assigned here from a germline match of the nucleotide sequence. This CDR3 is 15 amino acids long. From germline, CDR1 is VTNTFY and CDR2 YDVSTARD (reference sequence). Losses at the gene ends were 0 bases for V and 3 bases for J; bases not matched to a gene: 4. CDR3 region: CATWDRFCSDWIKTF. The CDR3 region has the DNA TGTGCCACCTGGGACAGGTTTTGTAGTGATTGGATCAAGACGTTT.

V usage is TRGV8 and J usage is TRGJ1 or TRGJ2. The J gene is not listed in TCRdb, so it was assigned here from a DNA match to germline. The V gene end was trimmed by 1 base and the J gene end by 3 bases; junction bases not matched to a gene: 6. The length of the CDR3 is 14 residues. Germline V gives CDR1 VENAVY, CDR2 YDSYNSRV. The CDR3 DNA reads TGTGCCACCTGGGATAGAGGAATTTATTATAAGAAACTCTTT. Translating it yields CATWDRGIYYKKLF.

This clone was counted only a few times. The chain links TRGV2 to TRGJ1 or TRGJ2. The J gene is absent in TCRdb and was assigned here via DNA matching to germline. This CDR3 is 12 amino acids long. Germline CDR1 EGSNGY, CDR2 YDSYNSKV. With 0 bases clipped from V and 11 bases from J, the junction kept 7 bases outside the gene matches. CDR3 sequence reads: CATWDGRSEKLF. CDR3 bases: TGTGCCACCTGGGACGGGCGATCGGAGAAACTCTTT.

The table lists this clone with a few counts. With a far larger clone one base away, a read error is the likely cause. Other DNA sequences in the same sample also yield this CDR3. The CDR3, as DNA: TGTGCCTGCTGGATTAGGGGGTCAGGTCGGAAGAAACTCTTT. Protein sequence: CACWIRGSGRKKLF. V and J are TRGV11 and TRGJ1 or TRGJ2. Germline matching of the DNA provided the J gene here, since TCRdb leaves it blank. TRGV11 carries the ORF label, with uncertain function. There are 14 residues in the CDR3. Losses at the gene ends were 3 bases for V and 10 bases for J; bases not matched to a gene: 12.

This clone is deemed medium-sized (0.01 to 0.1%). The rearrangement uses TRGV8 and TRGJP1. No J gene is reported in TCRdb; it was inferred here by comparing the DNA with germline. Germline CDR1 reads VENAVY; CDR2 reads YDSYNSRV. This CDR3 spans 15 amino acids. The V and J ends lost 1 base and 1 base, in that order; junction bases with no gene match: 3. The CDR3 DNA reads TGTGCCACCTGGGATAGAGCTACCACTGGTTGGTTCAAGATATTT. Encoded protein: CATWDRATTGWFKIF.

This clone has more than one count but fewer than ten. V is TRGV4 and J is TRGJ1 or TRGJ2. The J gene, not given by TCRdb, was assigned here from a germline match of the nucleotide sequence. With V trimmed by 6 bases and J by 8 bases, 4 bases remained unmatched. The CDR3 is made up of 10 amino acids. The germline V gene encodes CDR1 EGSTGY and CDR2 YDSYTSSV. This CDR3 reads CATWTNKKLF. In DNA, the CDR3 is TGTGCCACCTGGACCAATAAGAAACTCTTT.

This clone is medium-sized by share. This chain links TRGV8 with TRGJ1 or TRGJ2. Since TCRdb gives no J gene, matching the DNA to germline was used here to assign it. This CDR3 is built from 13 residues. Trimming cost V 2 bases and J 5 bases; bases outside gene matches: 6. Germline-derived CDR1 and CDR2 are VENAVY and YDSYNSRV. The CDR3 sequence is CATWDNGNYKKLF. Here the CDR3 DNA reads TGTGCCACCTGGGATAACGGAAATTATAAGAAACTCTTT.

As to this clone: A much larger clone is a single base away; this may be a read error. At the DNA level, this CDR3 is encoded by other sequences in the same sample as well. Written as DNA, the CDR3 is TGTGCCACCTGGGATGGGCCTGTCTTTAGTAGTGATTGGATCAAGACGTTC. This translates into CATWDGPVFSSDWIKTF. The J segment was not called; the V segment is TRGV4. Germline assignment: CDR1 EGSTGY and CDR2 YDSYTSSV. The CDR3 runs to 17 residues.

This chain connects TRGV2 to TRGJ1 or TRGJ2. The J gene is not listed in TCRdb, so it was assigned here from a DNA match to germline. Germline V CDR1 and CDR2: EGSNGY, YDSYNSKV. V was clipped by 0 bases and J by 6 bases; unmatched bases: 8. The CDR3 loop spans 14 amino acids. The CDR3 sequence is CATWDGLCSYKKLF. The DNA of the CDR3 is TGTGCCACCTGGGACGGGCTTTGTAGTTATAAGAAACTCTTT.

By proportion, this clone is medium-sized (0.01 to 0.1%). The chain has TRGV2 and TRGJ1 or TRGJ2. The J gene, left out of TCRdb, was set here by checking the DNA against germline. The CDR3 is made up of 14 amino acids. The germline V gene has CDR1 EGSNGY and CDR2 YDSYNSKV. Losses at the gene ends were 2 bases for V and 0 bases for J; bases not matched to a gene: 4. The CDR3 nucleotides read TGTGCCACCTGGGACGCTATGAATTATTATAAGAAACTCTTT. This gives the protein CATWDAMNYYKKLF.

This clone was seen a few times. The chain uses TRGV9 and TRGJP. The J gene, not given by TCRdb, was assigned here from a germline match of the nucleotide sequence. The CDR3 loop spans 16 amino acids. The V segment lost 2 bases and the J segment 5 bases; nucleotides outside the gene matches: 3. CDR1 is GITISATS and CDR2 is ISYDGTV in the germline V gene (reference sequence). In nucleotides, the CDR3 is TGTGCCTTGTGGGAGGGAAAAGAGTTGGGCAAAAAAATCAAGGTATTT. Amino acids: CALWEGKELGKKIKVF.